This T cell receptor beta chain was sequenced for a study of T cell repertoires in cytomegalovirus infection. TCRdb used MiXCR to reprocess the reads, holding one entry per CDR3 protein. Counted here are some 440,000 distinct CDR3 sequences, under 40% occurring once; the ten biggest clones make up approximately 15%. From germline, CDR1 is LNHNV and CDR2 YYDKDF (reference sequence). The CDR3 has 14 residues. With 4 bases removed from V and 5 bases from J, the gap between germline ends came to 15 bases. For this clonotype: Its antigen is still unknown.

Study-level results: What dominated the ex vivo response were HLA-C-restricted CMV-specific TCR beta clonotypes.

The J gene is TRBJ2-7, the V gene TRBV15, with no clear D. Sequencing was carried out using PBMCs. The source is a human donor in good health (CMV status not recorded). Some clones in this sample may be carry-over from other donors' samples. This CDR3 reads CATSIDTVADEQYF. CDR3 nucleotides: TGTGCCACCAGCATAGATACGGTAGCTGACGAGCAGTACTTC.